This passage covers 24 T cell receptor beta chains from one sample sequenced in a study of cytomegalovirus exposure and HLA in healthy donors. PCR primers comprised 60 Vbeta and 13 Jbeta primers. Sequenced by immunoSEQ multiplex PCR; TCRdb stores in-frame clones only, minus some. The table includes about 160,000 clones, around 80% detected once. The specimen sequenced was PBMCs. The origin of the receptors is a woman between 50 and 59 years old in good health and CMV-seropositive.

The rearrangement uses TRBV19 and TRBJ1-5; a weak D match, TRBD1 (6 bases). Deletions cut 7 bases from V and 7 bases from J, with 17 bases between. Germline V gene sequence: CDR1 LNHDA, CDR2 SQIVND (reference sequence). The CDR3 length is 14 residues. This CDR3 is CASNPQGEGQPQHF. The CDR3 coding sequence is TGTGCCAGTAACCCACAGGGAGAGGGGCAGCCCCAGCATTTT.

The rearrangement uses TRBV6-1 and TRBJ2-2; a possible D gene is TRBD1 (5 bases). Trimming took off 4 bases at V and 6 bases at J, with 9 bases between the two ends. Germline V gene data show CDR1 as MNHNS and CDR2 as SASEGT. The CDR3 has 13 amino acids. CDR3 nucleotide sequence: TGTGCCAGCAGTGTACAAGGGGCCGGGGAGCTGTTTTTT. Translated: CASSVQGAGELFF.

Here the CDR3 DNA reads TGTGCCAGCAGAGTCGTCCGGGGACAGGGGAGCTCCTACGAGCAGTACTTC. As protein: CASRVVRGQGSSYEQYF. The V gene is TRBV28, the J gene TRBJ2-7, with 10 nucleotides matching TRBD1. The germline V gene has CDR1 MDHEN and CDR2 SYDVKM. V gave up 6 bases and J gave up 0 bases; unmatched junction bases: 11. This CDR3 has 17 amino acids.

The V call is TRBV6-4, the J call TRBJ2-1, with TRBD2 as a possible D gene (8 bases). The ends were cut back, 7 bases at V and 8 bases at J, with 15 bases in the middle. Germline values: CDR1 MRHNA, CDR2 SNTAGT. This CDR3 is 13 amino acids long. CDR3 coding DNA: TGTGCCAGCACCCCGGGAGGGGGCGATGAGCAGTTCTTC. As protein: CASTPGGGDEQFF.

The chain is built from TRBV30 and TRBJ2-7, with TRBD2 identical over 12 bases. Per germline, CDR1 GTSNPN and CDR2 SVGIG (reference sequence). Trimming cost V 2 bases and J 4 bases; bases outside gene matches: 3. The CDR3 has 14 amino acids. In DNA form, the CDR3 reads TGTGCCTGGAGTTTAGGACTAGCGGGGTACGAGCAGTACTTC. Translation: CAWSLGLAGYEQYF. The full variable domain, completed using reference TRBV30 and TRBJ2-7, is SQTIHQWPATLVQPVGSPLSLECTVEGTSNPNLYWYRQAAGRGLQLLFYSVGIGQISSEVPQNLSASRPQDRQFILSSKKLLLSDSGFYLCAWSLGLAGYEQYFGPGTRLTVT.

Here the CDR3 DNA reads TGTGCCAGCGCAGTATCTGGAAACACCATATATTTT. Protein product: CASAVSGNTIYF. The V call is TRBV2, the J call TRBJ1-3, with D unresolved. There are 12 residues in the CDR3. V was clipped by 8 bases and J by 1 base, with 6 bases between them. Germline V gives CDR1 SNHLY, CDR2 FYNNEI.

V usage is TRBV7-3 and J usage is TRBJ1-1; D not certain. Deletions cut 5 bases from V and 1 base from J, with 8 bases between. From germline, CDR1 is SGHTA and CDR2 FQGTGA. The CDR3 runs 13 residues. The CDR3 sequence: CASSTSGNTEAFF. The CDR3 DNA reads as TGTGCCAGCAGCACTAGCGGGAACACTGAAGCTTTCTTT.

CDR3 sequence: CASRLDYNSYEQYF. Written as DNA, the CDR3 is TGTGCCAGCAGACTCGACTACAACTCCTACGAGCAGTACTTC. V and J are TRBV6-5 and TRBJ2-5; perhaps TRBD2 as D (5 bases). Matching the DNA end better, TRBJ2-7 makes the J call doubtful. Per germline, CDR1 MNHEY and CDR2 SVGAGI. The CDR3 is 14 residues long.

V usage is TRBV5-1 and J usage is TRBJ1-1, with D maybe TRBD1 (5 bases). The V and J ends lost 4 bases and 0 bases respectively, with 7 bases between them. Germline V gene data show CDR1 as SGHRS and CDR2 as YFSETQ. The CDR3 contains 13 residues. The CDR3 nucleotides read TGCGCCAGCAGCCAGACAGTGAACACTGAAGCTTTCTTT. Its protein product is CASSQTVNTEAFF.

This clone was seen more than once but under ten times. The V call is TRBV29-1, the J call TRBJ2-7; D may be TRBD1 (6 bases). The V gene lost 4 bases and the J gene lost 6 bases, with 10 bases spanning the gap. CDR1 is SQVTM, CDR2 ANQGSEA, per germline. The length of the CDR3 is 11 residues. CDR3 in amino acids: CSVGTAGEQYF. CDR3 DNA: TGCAGCGTTGGGACAGCAGGCGAGCAGTACTTC.

The rearrangement uses TRBV6-4 and TRBJ1-2; tentative D call: TRBD1 (5 bases). V was shortened by 5 bases and J by 4 bases, with 20 bases between the two germline ends. The CDR3 runs 16 residues. Germline values: CDR1 MRHNA, CDR2 SNTAGT. The CDR3 DNA is TGTGCCAGCAGTCCCCAGTCGGGGGACGCGGGCTATGGCTACACCTTC. It translates to CASSPQSGDAGYGYTF.

This rearrangement joins TRBV5-4 to TRBJ2-3; 8 bases line up with TRBD2. This CDR3 has 14 amino acids. After removal of 5 bases from V and 7 bases from J, the junction contained 9 bases not matched to a gene. Germline lookup yields CDR1 SGHNT and CDR2 YYREEE (reference sequence). CDR3 nucleotides: TGTGCCAGCAGGGACGGGACTAGACTTAATACGCAGTATTTT. Translated, it gives CASRDGTRLNTQYF.

The chain joins TRBV15 to TRBJ1-4; D gene ambiguous. Germline CDR1 and CDR2: LNHNV and YYDKDF (reference sequence). Trimming stripped 1 base from V and 8 bases from J, with 5 bases between. The CDR3 has 12 residues. CDR3 in DNA: TGTGCCACCAGCAGAGCGAGGGAAAAACTGTTTTTT. This gives the protein CATSRAREKLFF. Looking up the rest from reference TRBV15 and TRBJ1-4 gives the full variable domain: DAMVIQNPRYQVTQFGKPVTLSCSQTLNHNVMYWYQQKSSQAPKLLFHYYDKDFNNEADTPDNFQSRRPNTSFCFLDIRSPGLGDTAMYLCATSRAREKLFFGSGTQLSVL.

The chain joins TRBV27 to TRBJ1-2, with D maybe TRBD1 (6 bases). This CDR3 spans 18 amino acids. Germline-derived CDR1 and CDR2 are MNHEY and SMNVEV (reference sequence). Trimming cost V 2 bases and J 4 bases, with 23 bases left between them. CDR3 sequence reads: CASSLQFGRPGVTYGYTF. DNA for the CDR3: TGTGCCAGCAGTTTACAGTTCGGACGACCAGGGGTGACCTATGGCTACACCTTC.

The V call is TRBV19, the J call TRBJ2-5; the D gene is possibly TRBD2 (5 bases). V dropped 7 bases and J dropped 5 bases, with 17 bases sitting between them. The CDR3 has 14 amino acids. Germline loops: CDR1 LNHDA, CDR2 SQIVND (reference sequence). The CDR3 DNA reads TGTGCCAGTACCCAAAGCCCCGGGGTTGAGACCCAGTACTTC. It codes for CASTQSPGVETQYF. The whole variable domain, remainder taken from reference TRBV19 and TRBJ2-5, is DGGITQSPKYLFRKEGQNVTLSCEQNLNHDAMYWYRQDPGQGLRLIYYSQIVNDFQKGDIAEGYSVSREKKESFPLTVTSAQKNPTAFYLCASTQSPGVETQYFGPGTRLLVL.

This chain links TRBV4-2 with TRBJ1-1, with D unclear. From germline, CDR1 is LGHNA and CDR2 YNFKEQ. The CDR3 is made up of 17 amino acids. Trimming removed 1 base at V and 0 bases at J, with 15 bases between. CDR3 protein: CASSQALRRSLNTEAFF. In DNA, the CDR3 is TGTGCCAGCAGCCAAGCCCTCCGCAGATCATTGAACACTGAAGCTTTCTTT.

V and J are TRBV2 and TRBJ2-7; 8 bases line up with TRBD1. The CDR3 runs to 16 residues. The germline gives CDR1 SNHLY, CDR2 FYNNEI. V lost 6 bases, J lost 3 bases, and 13 bases stayed unmatched. CDR3 bases: TGTGCCAGCAGGAGGATGGTTGGGACAGGCTACTACGAGCAGTACTTC. This translates into CASRRMVGTGYYEQYF.

This clone has a handful of counts. At the DNA level, this CDR3 is encoded by other sequences in the same sample as well. The chain couples TRBV27 to TRBJ2-1, with a possible D match to TRBD2 (6 bases). This CDR3 has 14 residues. V was clipped by 4 bases and J by 0 bases, with 7 bases between them. Germline V gene sequence: CDR1 MNHEY, CDR2 SMNVEV (reference sequence). The CDR3 reads CASSWGDSYNEQFF. As DNA, the CDR3 is TGTGCCAGCAGTTGGGGGGACTCCTACAATGAGCAGTTCTTC.

The V and J genes are TRBV11-2 and TRBJ1-1; D is ambiguous. The germline V gene encodes CDR1 SGHAT and CDR2 FQNNGV. The CDR3 is 13 amino acids. V lost 5 bases to trimming and J lost 5 bases, with 12 bases between them. This chain's CDR3 is CASSTYRETEAFF. The CDR3 region has the DNA TGTGCCAGCAGCACATACAGAGAGACTGAAGCTTTCTTT.

J is TRBJ1-2 and V is TRBV27; TRBD1 aligns across 7 bases. The CDR3 contains 15 residues. V lost 3 bases and J lost 4; bases outside the gene matches: 8. CDR1 is MNHEY and CDR2 is SMNVEV in the germline V gene (reference sequence). CDR3 nucleotides: TGTGCCAGCAGTTTTCAAGTGACAGGGTCCTATGGCTACACCTTC. This encodes CASSFQVTGSYGYTF.

V is TRBV19 and J is TRBJ1-1; D is possibly TRBD1 (6 bases). CDR1 and CDR2 (germline): LNHDA, SQIVND (reference sequence). The CDR3 consists of 14 residues. The germline V and J ends were trimmed by 9 bases and 0 bases, with 14 bases remaining between them. CDR3 DNA: TGTGCCAGCAGGGGAGGGACGCTGAACACTGAAGCTTTCTTT. Translating gives CASRGGTLNTEAFF. Full variable domain (rest looked up from reference TRBV19 and TRBJ1-1): DGGITQSPKYLFRKEGQNVTLSCEQNLNHDAMYWYRQDPGQGLRLIYYSQIVNDFQKGDIAEGYSVSREKKESFPLTVTSAQKNPTAFYLCASRGGTLNTEAFFGQGTRLTVV.

The chain is built from TRBV7-2 and TRBJ2-7; D unresolved. The CDR3 extends over 13 amino acids. Germline V lookup: CDR1 SGHTA, CDR2 FQGNSA. V lost 4 bases and J lost 7, with 14 bases in between. Here the CDR3 reads CASSSRGAWEQYF. The CDR3 DNA follows: TGTGCCAGCAGCTCGAGAGGAGCGTGGGAGCAGTACTTC. The variable domain in full, completed from reference TRBV7-2 and TRBJ2-7, reads GAGVSQSPSNKVTEKGKDVELRCDPISGHTALYWYRQSLGQGLEFLIYFQGNSAPDKSGLPSDRFSAERTGGSVSTLTIQRTQQEDSAVYLCASSSRGAWEQYFGPGTRLTVT.

A few counts support this clone. The J gene is TRBJ2-5, the V gene TRBV7-8; TRBD1 might be the D (5 bases). Germline loops: CDR1 SGHVS, CDR2 FQNEAQ. Trimming pared 2 bases from V and 5 bases from J, leaving 12 bases between. The CDR3 extends over 14 amino acids. This CDR3 is CASSLRQHGETQYF. DNA for the CDR3: TGTGCCAGCAGCTTAAGACAGCATGGGGAGACCCAGTACTTC. Drawing the rest from reference TRBV7-8 and TRBJ2-5, the complete variable domain is GAGVSQSPRYKVAKRGQDVALRCDPISGHVSLFWYQQALGQGPEFLTYFQNEAQLDKSGLPSDRFFAERPEGSVSTLKIQRTQQEDSAVYLCASSLRQHGETQYFGPGTRLLVL.

The chain uses TRBV9 and TRBJ2-2; 12 bases match TRBD1. CDR1 and CDR2 from the germline V gene are SGDLS and YYNGEE. The CDR3 loop spans 16 amino acids. Germline trimming cut 0 bases from V and 6 bases from J; bases unmatched to any gene: 3. The CDR3 protein is CASSVEGTGGSGELFF. The DNA for the CDR3 is TGTGCCAGCAGCGTAGAGGGGACAGGGGGCTCCGGGGAGCTGTTTTTT.